The clone carrying this T cell receptor beta chain has just one count. What it binds is not known. The sample comes from a study of cytomegalovirus exposure and HLA in healthy donors. Across the study: Earlier, fewer than 130 million unique TCR beta sequences were recovered from roughly 200 million T cells by an analysis. Points from the study as a whole: The classifier, whose performance was assessed in both the original and validation cohorts, reportedly diagnosed cytomegalovirus status with high specificity and sensitivity. Productive rates of about 90% or about 30% were seen for most TCR beta V segments in an earlier analysis.

V lost 3 bases, J lost 0 bases, and 9 bases lay in between. The V gene's germline CDR1 is LNHDA and CDR2 SQIVND (reference sequence). CDR3 size: 15 residues. PCR involved 60 Vbeta and 13 Jbeta primers. Repertoires were generated with immunoSEQ multiplex PCR, while TCRdb's copy carries only in-frame clones and drops some. The sample gives tens of thousands of clones, roughly 64% of which show up once; 15% is in the top ten. This TCR derives from a woman in her forties in good health and CMV-seropositive. The chain is built from TRBV19 and TRBJ1-5; D gene uncertain. The sequenced material came from PBMCs. CDR3 DNA sequence: TGTGCCAGTAGTATGCGGGATTATAGCAATCAGCCCCAGCATTTT. This translates into CASSMRDYSNQPQHF.